This is a list of T cell receptor beta chains from one sample in a study of blood T cell repertoires in COVID-19. Produced via immunoSEQ multiplex PCR; TCRdb's table is partial and in-frame only. The sample yields over 200,000 clones, 88% seen once. The sequenced sample consisted of peripheral blood. Receptor source: a woman in her 30s with acute or convalescent COVID-19. CDR3s include the opening cysteine and the closing phenylalanine or tryptophan. The D gene is left open where the match is weak. A row's size may be missing; if present it is once, few, many or a size class.

J,size,V,D,DNA,CDR3
TRBJ1-1,NA,TRBV30,NA,TGTGCCTGGGGTACTAAGACTGAAGCTTTCTTT,CAWGTKTEAFF
TRBJ1-1,NA,TRBV6-5,TRBD1,TGTGCCAGCTTTGGGACAGCCGTGAACACTGAAGCTTTCTTT,CASFGTAVNTEAFF
TRBJ1-5,NA,TRBV6-1,TRBD1,TGTGCCAGCAGTGACAGGGGGCGGATGTCCCAGCATTTT,CASSDRGRMSQHF
TRBJ2-3,NA,TRBV25-1,NA,TGTGCCAGCAGTGTGTTCGGAGCTGACACAGATACGCAGTATTTT,CASSVFGADTDTQYF
TRBJ2-2,once,TRBV29-1,TRBD1,TGCAGCGCCTTGGCCGGGACAGGGGGCGCTTCCACCGGGGAGCTGTTTTTT,CSALAGTGGASTGELFF
TRBJ1-6,NA,TRBV5-1,NA,TGCGCCAGCAGCTTGGCGCAGAATAATTCACCCCTCCACTTT,CASSLAQNNSPLHF
TRBJ1-3,NA,TRBV7-9,NA,TGTGCCAGCAGCTTTCTAGACCGTCACTCTGGAAACACCATATATTTT,CASSFLDRHSGNTIYF
TRBJ2-1,NA,TRBV11-3,NA,TGTGCCAGCAGCCCCAGGGCAGGGGTAAGGAATGAGCAGTTCTTC,CASSPRAGVRNEQFF
TRBJ2-7,NA,TRBV18,NA,TGTGCCAGCTCACCACTAGGACAAGGGTTTGACGAGCAGTACTTC,CASSPLGQGFDEQYF
TRBJ2-5,NA,TRBV9,TRBD1,TGTGCCAGCAGCGAGGGGGCTGGGGAGACCCAGTACTTC,CASSEGAGETQYF
TRBJ1-2,NA,TRBV6-2/TRBV6-3,NA,TGTGCCAGCAGTTTTACGACAGGATCTGGCTACACCTTC,CASSFTTGSGYTF
TRBJ1-1,NA,TRBV2,TRBD1,TGTGCCAGCAGGCCAGACAGGGTAGAAGCTTTCTTT,CASRPDRVEAFF
TRBJ1-1,NA,TRBV5-6,NA,TGTGCCAGCAGCCGAGGACAGATGAACACTGAAGCTTTCTTT,CASSRGQMNTEAFF
TRBJ2-7,NA,TRBV7-6,TRBD1,TGTGCCAGCAGCTTAGTTGGGACAGGGGGCAACGAGCAGTACTTC,CASSLVGTGGNEQYF
TRBJ2-3,NA,TRBV20-1,NA,TGCAGTCCGGTTCGTGCAGATACGCAGTATTTT,CSPVRADTQYF
TRBJ2-1,NA,TRBV24-1,TRBD2,TGTGCCCCTAGGACGGGAGGGCCGTTGAGGAATGAGCAGTTCTTC,CAPRTGGPLRNEQFF
TRBJ1-6,NA,TRBV10-3,NA,TGTGCCATCACTGAGGGCCAGGGTAGGAATTCACCCCTCCACTTT,CAITEGQGRNSPLHF
TRBJ1-1,NA,TRBV19,NA,TGTGCCAGTACCAAGGGCAGGGGCACTGAAGCTTTCTTT,CASTKGRGTEAFF
TRBJ1-2,NA,TRBV30,NA,TGTGCCTGGAGTCTCGCGGGGGGCGGCAGGGGATATGGCTACACCTTC,CAWSLAGGGRGYGYTF
TRBJ2-2,NA,TRBV7-8,NA,TGTGCCAGCAGCTTTGGTAGCGACGGGGAGCTGTTTTTT,CASSFGSDGELFF
TRBJ2-2,NA,TRBV27,NA,TGTGCCAGCAGTTTATCCTGGGGCAGCGCGAACACCGGGGAGCTGTTTTTT,CASSLSWGSANTGELFF
TRBJ1-5,NA,TRBV18,TRBD1,TGTGCCAGCTCACCAGGTGGGCAGGGGGCTTATCAGCCCCAGCATTTT,CASSPGGQGAYQPQHF
TRBJ1-3,NA,TRBV14,NA,TGTGCCAGCAGCCAAGGCCAGGGGAGCTCTGGAAACACCATATATTTT,CASSQGQGSSGNTIYF
TRBJ1-5,NA,TRBV19,TRBD1,TGTGCCAGTAGTCGTCGGGACAGACAGAATCAGCCCCAGCATTTT,CASSRRDRQNQPQHF
TRBJ2-1,NA,TRBV18,NA,TGTGCCAGCTCACCACCGGTTAGTGAGCAGTTCTTC,CASSPPVSEQFF
TRBJ1-1,NA,TRBV6-5,NA,TGTGCCAGCCGGGTGGGGGGGAACACTGAAGCTTTCTTT,CASRVGGNTEAFF
TRBJ2-1,NA,TRBV29-1,NA,TGCAGCGTTCCTTACTACAATGAGCAGTTCTTC,CSVPYYNEQFF
TRBJ2-3,NA,TRBV27,TRBD1,TGTGCCAGCAGAAACAACAGGGGGAAGTTGAGGACAGATACGCAGTATTTT,CASRNNRGKLRTDTQYF
TRBJ2-7,NA,TRBV7-9,NA,TGTGCCAGCAGCTTACCCGGACTCTCCTACGAGCAGTACTTC,CASSLPGLSYEQYF
TRBJ2-7,NA,TRBV6-5,NA,TGTGCCACCGGGAGAACCGTTTACGAGCAGTACTTC,CATGRTVYEQYF
TRBJ1-1,NA,TRBV7-9,TRBD1,TGTGCCAGCAGCTTGACAGGGGCGGCCACTGAAGCTTTCTTT,CASSLTGAATEAFF
TRBJ2-3,NA,TRBV9,TRBD1,TGTGCCAGCAGCGCCGGGACAGGACCTAGCACAGATACGCAGTATTTT,CASSAGTGPSTDTQYF
TRBJ2-1,NA,TRBV7-9,TRBD1,TGTGCCAGCAGCTCCTGGGACAGTAACAATGAGCAGTTCTTC,CASSSWDSNNEQFF
TRBJ2-4,NA,TRBV6-5,NA,TGTGCCAGCCAGGCGGGAGCCAAAAACATTCAGTACTTC,CASQAGAKNIQYF
TRBJ2-3,NA,TRBV24-1,TRBD2,TGTGCCACCCGGGGGGGGGCAGATACGCAGTATTTT,CATRGGADTQYF
TRBJ2-5,NA,TRBV5-4,TRBD2,TGTGCCAGCAGCTCTATTAGCGGGAGGGGGGGTGAGACCCAGTACTTC,CASSSISGRGGETQYF
TRBJ2-1,NA,TRBV2,TRBD2,TGTGCCAGCAACGGACTAGCGGGTAGGTTGGATGAGCAGTTCTTC,CASNGLAGRLDEQFF
TRBJ1-2,NA,TRBV11-2,NA,TGTGCCAGCAGCTTAGAGGCAGGGCTTGGCTATGGCTACACCTTC,CASSLEAGLGYGYTF
TRBJ2-7,NA,TRBV27,TRBD2,TGTGCCAGCAGTTCTGGCCCGGGACTAGCGGGAGATGAGCAGTACTTC,CASSSGPGLAGDEQYF
TRBJ1-1,NA,TRBV6-5,NA,TGTGCCAGCAGTTCCGGCAGGGCTTTCACTGAAGCTTTCTTT,CASSSGRAFTEAFF
TRBJ1-5,NA,TRBV27,NA,TGTGCCAGCAGTTTACTGGGGAGTCAGCCCCAGCATTTT,CASSLLGSQPQHF
TRBJ2-7,NA,TRBV2,NA,TGTGCCAGCAGTTCCCAATACGAGCAGTACTTC,CASSSQYEQYF